This T cell receptor (beta chain) is drawn from a study of CD8 T cells in ankylosing spondylitis. Notes on the study in general: Reportedly, matched ankylosing spondylitis synovial fluid was significantly enriched for disease-linked clones. Blood from ankylosing spondylitis patients appeared to carry a characteristic roughly eight-variant TCR beta motif.

TCRdb recomputed calls from the 5' RACE reads with MiXCR, one row per CDR3 protein. The table lists 150,000 to 200,000 distinct CDR3 sequences, roughly a third of them singletons, with 6% in the top ten. Details on this clonotype: Its cognate antigen is unknown.

The CDR3 has 16 residues. V was trimmed by 2 bases and J by 5 bases, leaving 18 bases between them. The germline V gene encodes CDR1 MDHEN and CDR2 SYDVKM. Material for sequencing was synovial fluid, either unsorted or a sorted T cell fraction (not recorded which). This sequence originates from a male donor with ankylosing spondylitis. The chain recombines TRBV28 with TRBJ2-5, with D possibly matching TRBD2 (6 bases). CDR3: CASSLVATSRGETQYF. The DNA of the CDR3 is TGTGCCAGCAGTTTAGTTGCGACTAGTCGGGGGGAGACCCAGTACTTC.